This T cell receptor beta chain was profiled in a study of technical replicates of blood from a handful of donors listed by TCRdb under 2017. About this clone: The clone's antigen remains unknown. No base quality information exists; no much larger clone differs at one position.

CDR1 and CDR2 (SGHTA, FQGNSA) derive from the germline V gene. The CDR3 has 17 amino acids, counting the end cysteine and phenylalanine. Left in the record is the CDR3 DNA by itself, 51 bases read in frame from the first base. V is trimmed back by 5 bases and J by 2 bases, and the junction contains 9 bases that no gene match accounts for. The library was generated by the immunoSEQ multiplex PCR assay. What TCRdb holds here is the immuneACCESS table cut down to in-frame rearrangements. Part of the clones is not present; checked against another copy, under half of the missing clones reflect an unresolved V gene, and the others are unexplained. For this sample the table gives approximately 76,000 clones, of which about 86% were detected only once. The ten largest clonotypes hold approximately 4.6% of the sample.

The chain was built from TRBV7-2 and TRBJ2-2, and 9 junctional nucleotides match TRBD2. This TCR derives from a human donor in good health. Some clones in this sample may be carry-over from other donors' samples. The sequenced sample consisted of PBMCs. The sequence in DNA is TGTGCCAGCAGCCTCTCTCCTAGCGGGATCAACACCGGGGAGCTGTTTTTT. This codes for CASSLSPSGINTGELFF. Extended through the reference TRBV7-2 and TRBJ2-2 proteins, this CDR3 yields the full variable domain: GAGVSQSPSNKVTEKGKDVELRCDPISGHTALYWYRQSLGQGLEFLIYFQGNSAPDKSGLPSDRFSAERTGGSVSTLTIQRTQQEDSAVYLCASSLSPSGINTGELFFGEGSRLTVL.